The 11 T cell receptor beta chains reported below all come from one sample, sequenced in a study of blood T cell repertoires in COVID-19. Sequencing used immunoSEQ multiplex PCR; TCRdb keeps in-frame clones, though not all of them. Altogether 200,000 or so clones are present, less than 90% being singletons, with the ten largest covering 2.5% to 3%. Sequenced material: PBMCs or T cells enriched from blood (not recorded which). The receptors here all came from a woman aged 30 to 39 who had recovered from COVID-19.

The chain carries TRBV9 and TRBJ2-1; 14 bases match TRBD2. With V trimmed by 3 bases and J by 4 bases, 3 bases remained unmatched. Germline V gene lookup returns CDR1 SGDLS and CDR2 YYNGEE. The length of the CDR3 is 16 residues. The CDR3 nucleotides are TGTGCCAGCAGCGCGACTAGCGGGGGGGCATACAATGAGCAGTTCTTC. Translation: CASSATSGGAYNEQFF.

This rearrangement joins TRBV7-2 to TRBJ1-1; 9 bases are shared with TRBD1. Losses at the gene ends were 5 bases for V and 5 bases for J; bases not matched to a gene: 9. CDR1 is SGHTA, CDR2 FQGNSA, per germline. CDR3 size: 15 residues. The CDR3 loop reads CASSPQQGAHTEAFF. The CDR3 DNA reads as TGTGCCAGCAGCCCGCAACAGGGGGCACATACTGAAGCTTTCTTT.

The chain joins TRBV5-1 to TRBJ1-4; 7 bases align to TRBD1. From germline, CDR1 is SGHRS and CDR2 YFSETQ. V gave up 4 bases and J gave up 5 bases; unmatched junction bases: 5. The CDR3 is 14 amino acids. The CDR3 loop reads CASSRDRANEKLFF. For the CDR3, the DNA is TGCGCCAGCAGCCGAGACAGGGCAAATGAAAAACTGTTTTTT. Supplemented by reference TRBV5-1 and TRBJ1-4, the full variable domain reads KAGVTQTPRYLIKTRGQQVTLSCSPISGHRSVSWYQQTPGQGLQFLFEYFSETQRNKGNFPGRFSGRQFSNSRSEMNVSTLELGDSALYLCASSRDRANEKLFFGSGTQLSVL.

The chain employs TRBV15 and TRBJ1-3; tentative D call: TRBD1 (6 bases). Germline V gives CDR1 LNHNV, CDR2 YYDKDF (reference sequence). V lost 1 base and J 3 bases, leaving 19 bases between the germline ends. This CDR3 is built from 18 residues. The CDR3 loop reads CATSRGQVPALGGNTIYF. CDR3 bases: TGTGCCACCAGCAGAGGACAGGTCCCCGCTCTGGGTGGAAACACCATATATTTT.

The chain uses TRBV2 and TRBJ1-4, with TRBD1 matching 7 bases. Per the germline V gene, CDR1 is SNHLY and CDR2 is FYNNEI. This CDR3 is 14 amino acids long. Trimming cost V 6 bases and J 6 bases; bases outside gene matches: 7. CDR3 protein: CASSEGQSYEKLFF. For the CDR3, the DNA is TGTGCCAGCAGCGAGGGACAGTCTTATGAAAAACTGTTTTTT.

The V call is TRBV7-5, the J call TRBJ1-1; the table's D call, TRBD1, was not checked against the DNA. TRBV7-5 is an annotated pseudogene. This CDR3 contains 16 residues. Here the CDR3 reads CVRTLCGMQGGTEAFF. Written as DNA, the CDR3 is TGTGTCAGAACCCTATGTGGTATGCAGGGCGGCACTGAAGCTTTCTTT.

The chain couples TRBV11-3 to TRBJ2-1, with D possibly being TRBD2 (5 bases). Germline CDR1 is SGHNT and CDR2 is YENEEA. The CDR3 spans 17 residues. V lost 5 bases to trimming and J lost 5 bases, with 22 bases between them. The CDR3 spells CASSHTPSHPLHNEQFF. CDR3 nucleotide sequence: TGTGCCAGCAGCCATACTCCTAGCCACCCTCTTCACAATGAGCAGTTCTTC. The full variable domain, rest sourced from reference TRBV11-3 and TRBJ2-1, is EAGVVQSPRYKIIEKKQPVAFWCNPISGHNTLYWYLQNLGQGPELLIRYENEEAVDDSQLPKDRFSAERLKGVDSTLKIQPAELGDSAVYLCASSHTPSHPLHNEQFFGPGTRLTVL.

This clone occurred a few times. The chain joins TRBV7-8 to TRBJ1-5; TRBD1 might be the D (5 bases). The germline V and J ends were trimmed by 2 bases and 5 bases, with 13 bases remaining between them. The CDR3 loop spans 15 amino acids. Germline loops: CDR1 SGHVS, CDR2 FQNEAQ. CDR3 region: CASSLLAGRDQPQHF. The CDR3 region has the DNA TGTGCCAGCAGCTTATTGGCAGGGCGAGATCAGCCCCAGCATTTT. Variable domain in full (rest from reference TRBV7-8 and TRBJ1-5): GAGVSQSPRYKVAKRGQDVALRCDPISGHVSLFWYQQALGQGPEFLTYFQNEAQLDKSGLPSDRFFAERPEGSVSTLKIQRTQQEDSAVYLCASSLLAGRDQPQHFGDGTRLSIL.

The genes are TRBV12-3 or TRBV12-4 and TRBJ1-2; 8 bases align to TRBD1. The V and J ends lost 3 bases and 8 bases, in that order; junction bases with no gene match: 5. The CDR3 covers 13 residues. The CDR3 coding sequence is TGTGCCAGCAGTTTCGGACAGGGTGGCGGCTACACCTTC. This encodes CASSFGQGGGYTF.

The genes are TRBV11-2 and TRBJ1-2; 8 bases line up with TRBD1. V shed 0 bases, J shed 4 bases, and the junction held 10 bases outside the gene matches. CDR1 is SGHAT and CDR2 is FQNNGV in the germline V gene. CDR3 length: 17 residues. The CDR3 loop is CASSLEPRGRESYGYTF. DNA of the CDR3: TGTGCCAGCAGCTTAGAACCCAGGGGGCGTGAGAGCTATGGCTACACCTTC. The full variable domain, completed using reference TRBV11-2 and TRBJ1-2, is EAGVAQSPRYKIIEKRQSVAFWCNPISGHATLYWYQQILGQGPKLLIQFQNNGVVDDSQLPKDRFSAERLKGVDSTLKIQPAKLEDSAVYLCASSLEPRGRESYGYTFGSGTRLTVV.

The chain recombines TRBV18 with TRBJ2-1; D might be TRBD2 (7 bases). V was pared by 2 bases and J by 1 base, with 12 bases between. Germline CDR1 and CDR2: KGHSH and LQKENI. The CDR3 is made up of 16 amino acids. CDR3 nucleotide sequence: TGTGCCAGCTCACCAGGGGGGGCCGGGTCCTACAATGAGCAGTTCTTC. This sequence encodes CASSPGGAGSYNEQFF.